What follows is one T cell receptor (beta chain) and its context. Antigen specificity is unknown. Trimming pared 6 bases from V and 6 bases from J, leaving 24 bases between. There are 17 residues in the CDR3. From germline, CDR1 is MNHEY and CDR2 SMNVEV (reference sequence). A sample-barcoded 5' primer and a J-beta primer mix were used in a second PCR of roughly 7 to 11 cycles. TCRdb re-called the 5' RACE reads through MiXCR, storing one row per CDR3 protein. The repertoire holds approximately 1.5 million distinct CDR3 sequences, about 32% seen once, with about 11% in the top ten. The data originate from a study of blood T cells in healthy people across ages. About the research overall: Using template switching, researchers captured about one barcoded beta molecule for each two T cells. Study-wide points: Higher diversity and more naive CD4+ cells were features of long-lived donors, compared to aged donors. Naive T cell percentage and TCR beta diversity correlated strongly.

The receptor was derived from a woman between 25 and 40 years old in good health. The genes are TRBV27 and TRBJ2-1; D is perhaps TRBD1 (6 bases). The specimen was blood. In DNA, the CDR3 is TGTGCCAGCAGCCCGCCCACCGTGGGCCCCAGGGGCAATGAGCAGTTCTTC. It is translated as CASSPPTVGPRGNEQFF.